The table lists the clone carrying this T cell receptor beta chain with a few counts. Its antigen remains unknown. Clones were read by immunoSEQ multiplex PCR, and TCRdb kept only the in-frame ones, dropping some. The data show approximately 80,000 clones, with 80% to 90% seen just once and roughly 3.1% held by the top ten. Timing groups of about 4 and about 12 weeks for second doses were pooled. The sample comes from a study of T cell responses to AZD1222 COVID-19 vaccine. CDR3 length equals 16 residues. V was pared by 0 bases and J by 2 bases, with 10 bases between. Germline-derived CDR1 and CDR2 are SGHVS and FNYEAQ. Points from the study as a whole: Clonal diversity may have been underestimated, and the donors were mostly white British, with more females than males. CD4 TCRs associated with vaccination spanned spike, dominating at 160-218 and 743-854. Repertoire collection took place solely once the T cell response had peaked.

The chain uses TRBV7-6 and TRBJ2-2; D ambiguous. The source was peripheral blood, collected 28 days after the second AZD1222 dose. The source of this sequence is an adult who received the AZD1222 COVID-19 vaccine. CDR3 nucleotides: TGTGCCAGCAGCTTAGCGCCCGGTTTTAACACCGGGGAGCTGTTTTTT. This gives the protein CASSLAPGFNTGELFF.